This T cell receptor beta chain was sequenced for a study of response to subunit inactivated influenza vaccine. Germline V gene lookup returns CDR1 DFQATT and CDR2 SNEGSKA (reference sequence). There are 16 residues in the CDR3. Trimming removed 5 bases from V and 0 bases from J; junction bases left unmatched: 6. As for this clonotype: Its antigen is unknown.

Study-level points and caveats: It was the authors' suggestion that each seasonal influenza vaccination recruits few new T cells.

MiXCR was run by TCRdb on the RT-PCR reads, yielding one entry per CDR3 protein. The repertoire holds hundreds of thousands of distinct CDR3 sequences, with more than 15% as singletons. This TCR was sampled from a man aged 50 or older who received an inactivated influenza vaccine. The specimen comprised PBMCs from blood, sampled about 12 days after vaccination. The genes are TRBV20-1 and TRBJ1-6, with 8 nucleotides matching TRBD1. The CDR3 region has the DNA TGCAGTGCTTTTCGGACAGGGAGCTCCTATAATTCACCCCTCCACTTT. Its protein product is CSAFRTGSSYNSPLHF.